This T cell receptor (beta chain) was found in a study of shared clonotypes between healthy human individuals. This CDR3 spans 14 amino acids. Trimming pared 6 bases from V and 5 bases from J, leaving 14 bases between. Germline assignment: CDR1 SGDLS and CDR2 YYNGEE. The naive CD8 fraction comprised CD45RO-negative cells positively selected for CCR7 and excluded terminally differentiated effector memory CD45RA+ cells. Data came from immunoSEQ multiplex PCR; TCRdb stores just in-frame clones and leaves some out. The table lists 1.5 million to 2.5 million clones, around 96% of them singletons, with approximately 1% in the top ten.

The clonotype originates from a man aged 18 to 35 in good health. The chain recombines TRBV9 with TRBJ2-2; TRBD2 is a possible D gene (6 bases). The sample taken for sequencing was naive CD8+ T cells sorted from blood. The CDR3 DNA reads TGTGCCAGCACCCAGGGAGGTAGTACCGGGGAGCTGTTTTTT. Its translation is CASTQGGSTGELFF.